This T cell receptor (beta chain) came from a study of T cells in Graves' hyperthyroidism and ophthalmopathy. Study-wide background: Initial diagnosis, before any treatment, was when peripheral blood was collected. General study points: Appearing also in blood were most of the thyroid clonotypes expanded above 0.001.

Orbital computed tomography and thyroid ultrasound, together with serum TRAb and thyroxine and clinical symptoms, were used for diagnoses. This CDR3 is built from 13 residues. Germline CDR1 is SGHTA and CDR2 is FQGTGA. V lost 4 bases to trimming and J lost 10 bases, with 17 bases between them. TCR beta CDR3 regions were amplified from RNA transcripts. Primed by the HTBI set, a first-round RT-PCR was run on the TCR CDR3. Via MiXCR, TCRdb re-called the multiplex PCR reads, giving one row per CDR3 protein. The table includes 380,000 or so distinct CDR3 sequences, approximately 20% detected once. This clonotype was seen many times. What it recognizes is unknown.

The sequencing sample was made of blood. The chain is built from TRBV7-3 and TRBJ2-7, with D perhaps TRBD2 (5 bases). This receptor was taken from a woman aged 18 to 35 with Graves' hyperthyroidism. The CDR3 loop reads CASSSGWGYSQYF. CDR3 DNA sequence: TGTGCCAGCAGCTCGGGATGGGGTTACTCCCAGTACTTC.